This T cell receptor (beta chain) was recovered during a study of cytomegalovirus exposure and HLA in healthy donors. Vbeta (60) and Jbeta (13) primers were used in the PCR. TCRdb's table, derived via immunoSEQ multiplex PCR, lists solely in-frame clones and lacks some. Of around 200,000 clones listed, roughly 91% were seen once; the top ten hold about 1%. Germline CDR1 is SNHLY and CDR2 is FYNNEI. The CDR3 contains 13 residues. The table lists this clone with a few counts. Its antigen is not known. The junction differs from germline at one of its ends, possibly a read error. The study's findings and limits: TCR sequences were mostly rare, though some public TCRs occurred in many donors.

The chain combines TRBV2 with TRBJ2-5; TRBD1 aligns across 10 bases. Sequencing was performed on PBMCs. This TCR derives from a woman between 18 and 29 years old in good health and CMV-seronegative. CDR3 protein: CASSETGGTGDNF. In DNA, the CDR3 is TGTGCCAGCAGTGAAACTGGCGGGACAGGGGACAACTTC.